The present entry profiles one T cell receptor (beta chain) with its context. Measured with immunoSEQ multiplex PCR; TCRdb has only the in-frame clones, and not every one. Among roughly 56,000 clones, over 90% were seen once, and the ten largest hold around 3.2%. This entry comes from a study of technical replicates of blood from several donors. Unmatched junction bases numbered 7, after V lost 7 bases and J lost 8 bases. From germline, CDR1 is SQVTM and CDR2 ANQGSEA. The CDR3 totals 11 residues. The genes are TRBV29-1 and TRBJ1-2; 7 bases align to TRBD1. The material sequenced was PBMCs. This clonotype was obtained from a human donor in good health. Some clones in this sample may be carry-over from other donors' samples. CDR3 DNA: TGCAGCGCAAAACAGGGGAAAGGCTACACCTTC. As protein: CSAKQGKGYTF. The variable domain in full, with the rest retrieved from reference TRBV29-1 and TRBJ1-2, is SAVISQKPSRDICQRGTSLTIQCQVDSQVTMMFWYRQQPGQSLTLIATANQGSEATYESGFVIDKFPISRPNLTFSTLTVSNMSPEDSSIYLCSAKQGKGYTFGSGTRLTVV.